This TCR beta chain was recovered during a study of post-analysis software for immune sequencing data. Study-level background: Progressive-relapsing, secondary progressive and relapsing-remitting multiple sclerosis were among the disease courses included.

Note on this clonotype: Its antigen is unknown.

Unique-molecular-identifier-tagged TCR beta cDNA libraries were used. Each sample of about 0.95 to 11 million input T cells yielded 500,000 or so cDNA molecules, so each molecule approximated one T cell. TCRdb independently ran MiXCR on the PCR reads; one entry per CDR3 protein. Altogether 550,000 to 700,000 distinct CDR3 sequences are present, about 40% being singletons, with the ten largest covering about 1.5%. Findings and caveats of the study: A significant reduction in normalized Chao1 diversity was observed in multiple sclerosis patients versus controls. Several TRBV segments, TRBV5-6, TRBV5-1 and TRBV20-1 among them, were found more frequent in patients than controls.

The CDR3 is 11 amino acids. V was pared by 4 bases and J by 13 bases, with 13 bases between. The V gene is TRBV12-3 or TRBV12-4, the J gene TRBJ1-2; possibly TRBD1 for D (6 bases). Sample: blood. This receptor was taken from a girl aged 10 to 17 with multiple sclerosis. CDR3 coding DNA: TGTGCCAGCAGTTCTACAGGGCGAGGCACCTTC. As protein: CASSSTGRGTF.